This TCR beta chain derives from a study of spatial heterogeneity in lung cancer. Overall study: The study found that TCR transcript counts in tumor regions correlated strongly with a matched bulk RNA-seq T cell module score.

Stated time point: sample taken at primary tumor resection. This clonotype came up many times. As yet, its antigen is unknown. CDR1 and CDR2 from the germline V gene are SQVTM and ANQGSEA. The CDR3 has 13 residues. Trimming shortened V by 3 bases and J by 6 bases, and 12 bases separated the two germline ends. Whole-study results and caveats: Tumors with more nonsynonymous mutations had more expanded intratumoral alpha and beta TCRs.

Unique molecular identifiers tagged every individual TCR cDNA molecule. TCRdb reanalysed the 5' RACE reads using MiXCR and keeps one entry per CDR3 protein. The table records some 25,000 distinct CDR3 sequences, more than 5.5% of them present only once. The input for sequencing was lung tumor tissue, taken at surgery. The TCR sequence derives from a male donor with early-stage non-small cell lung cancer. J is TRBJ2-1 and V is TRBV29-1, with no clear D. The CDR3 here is CSVEGDHGNEQFF. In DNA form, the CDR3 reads TGCAGCGTTGAGGGCGATCATGGCAATGAGCAGTTCTTC.